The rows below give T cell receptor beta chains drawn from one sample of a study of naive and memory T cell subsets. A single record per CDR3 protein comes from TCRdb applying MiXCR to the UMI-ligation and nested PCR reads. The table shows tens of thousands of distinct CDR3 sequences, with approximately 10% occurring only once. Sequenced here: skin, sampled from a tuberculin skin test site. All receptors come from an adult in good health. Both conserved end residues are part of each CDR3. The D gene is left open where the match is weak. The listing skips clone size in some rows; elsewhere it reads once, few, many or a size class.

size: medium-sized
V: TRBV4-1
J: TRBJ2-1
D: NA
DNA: TGCGCCAGCAGCCCAGGGGACCTAAACAATGAGCAGTTCTTC
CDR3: CASSPGDLNNEQFF

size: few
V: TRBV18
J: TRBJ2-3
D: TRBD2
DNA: TGTGCCAGCTCACCAAAACTAGCGGGGAGCACAGATACGCAGTATTTT
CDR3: CASSPKLAGSTDTQYF

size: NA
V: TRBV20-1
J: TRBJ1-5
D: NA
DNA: TGCAGTGCTCGGAAGGTCACGCTCGGGAGCAATCAGCCCCAGCATTTT
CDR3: CSARKVTLGSNQPQHF

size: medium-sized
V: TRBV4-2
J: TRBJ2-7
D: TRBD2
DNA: TGTGCCAGCAGCCAAGATTATGTCGGGAGGGTCTCCTACGAGCAGTACTTC
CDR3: CASSQDYVGRVSYEQYF

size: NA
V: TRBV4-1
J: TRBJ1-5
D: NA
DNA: TGCGCCAGCAGCCAAGCCGATCGGAGGGGCTATCAGCCCCAGCATTTT
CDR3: CASSQADRRGYQPQHF

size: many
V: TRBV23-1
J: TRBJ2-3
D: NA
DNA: TGCGCCAGCAGTGAATCCCACGGCACAGATACGCAGTATTTT
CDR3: CASSESHGTDTQYF

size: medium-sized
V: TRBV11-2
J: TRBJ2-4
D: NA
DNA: TGTGCCAGCAGCTCTGTAGCCAAAAACATTCAGTACTTC
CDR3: CASSSVAKNIQYF

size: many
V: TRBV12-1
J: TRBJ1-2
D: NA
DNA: TGTGCCAGCAGCTTTGAAGGCGGTAAGGGGCCCAGGCTTGGGTATGGCTACACCTTC
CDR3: CASSFEGGKGPRLGYGYTF

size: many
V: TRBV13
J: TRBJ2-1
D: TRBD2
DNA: TGTGCCAGCAGCCGGATTGCACTAGCGGGAGGTTTCAATGAGCAGTTCTTC
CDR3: CASSRIALAGGFNEQFF

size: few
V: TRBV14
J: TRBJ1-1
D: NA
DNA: TGTGCCAGCAGCCAAGATTTGAAGCAGAAATTAGTGAACACTGAAGCTTTCTTT
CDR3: CASSQDLKQKLVNTEAFF

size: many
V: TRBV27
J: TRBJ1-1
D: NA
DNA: TGTGCCAGCAGTACTCGTCGGACGGGTGAAGCTTTCTTT
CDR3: CASSTRRTGEAFF

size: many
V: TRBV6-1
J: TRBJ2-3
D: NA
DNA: TGTGCCAGCATCATTTCTGCAGGACCCCCAGATACGCAGTATTTT
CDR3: CASIISAGPPDTQYF

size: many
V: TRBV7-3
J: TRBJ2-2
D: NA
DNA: TGTGCCAGCAGCTTAACGGGAGTCGTCAGGGCCGGGGAGCTGTTTTTT
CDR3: CASSLTGVVRAGELFF

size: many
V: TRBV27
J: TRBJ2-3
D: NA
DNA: TGTGCCAGCAGTATAGTAGCGGTGGCTAGCACAGATACGCAGTATTTT
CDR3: CASSIVAVASTDTQYF

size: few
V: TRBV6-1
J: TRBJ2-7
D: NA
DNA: TGTGCCAGCAGTTGGGACAACTCCTACGAGCAGTACTTC
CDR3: CASSWDNSYEQYF

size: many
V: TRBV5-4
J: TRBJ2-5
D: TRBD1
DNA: TGTGCCAGCAGCTTAGAGGACAGGGGGCAAGAGACCCAGTACTTC
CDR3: CASSLEDRGQETQYF

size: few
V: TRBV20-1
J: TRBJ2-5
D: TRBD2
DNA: TGCAGTGCTAGAGACGCCGGGCTAGCGGAAGAGACCCAGTACTTC
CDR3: CSARDAGLAEETQYF

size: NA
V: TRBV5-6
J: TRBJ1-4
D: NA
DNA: TGTGCCAGCAGCTTGGCAGGGGCGACTGGGAGGGAACTGTTTTTT
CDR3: CASSLAGATGRELFF

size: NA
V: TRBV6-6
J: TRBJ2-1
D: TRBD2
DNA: TGTGCCAGCAGTTGGAGACTAGCGGGAGGATATGAGCAGTTCTTC
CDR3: CASSWRLAGGYEQFF

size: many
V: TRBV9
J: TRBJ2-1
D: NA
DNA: TGTGCCAGCAGCGTAGATAGCAGGGGAAGGGATGAGCAGTTCTTC
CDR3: CASSVDSRGRDEQFF

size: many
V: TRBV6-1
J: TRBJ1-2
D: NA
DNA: TGTGCCAGCAGTGAAATGTCGAACAGGGTGTACTACACCTTC
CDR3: CASSEMSNRVYYTF

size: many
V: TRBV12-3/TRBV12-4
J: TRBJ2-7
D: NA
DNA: TGTGCCAGCTCGAATAGGGGTTCCTACGAGCAGTACTTC
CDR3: CASSNRGSYEQYF

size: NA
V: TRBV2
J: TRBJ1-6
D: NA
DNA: TGTGCCAGCAGGGGGCTGGAGAATTCACCCCTCCACTTT
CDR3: CASRGLENSPLHF

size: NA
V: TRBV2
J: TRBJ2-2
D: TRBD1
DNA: TGTGCCAGCAGGGAGACAGGGTCCACCGGGGAGCTGTTTTTT
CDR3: CASRETGSTGELFF

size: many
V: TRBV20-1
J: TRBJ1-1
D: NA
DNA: TGCAGTGCTCGGACCGGGGGCGAATACTCTGAAGCTTTCTTT
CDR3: CSARTGGEYSEAFF

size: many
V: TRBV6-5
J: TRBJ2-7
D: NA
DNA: TGTGCCAGCAGACTCAGCGGTGCGGCGTACGAGCAGTACTTC
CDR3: CASRLSGAAYEQYF

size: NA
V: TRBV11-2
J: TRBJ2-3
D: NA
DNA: TGTGCCAGCAGCCGCACAGATACGCAGTATTTT
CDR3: CASSRTDTQYF

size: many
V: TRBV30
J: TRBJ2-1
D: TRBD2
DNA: TGTGCCTGGAGTCCTAGCGGGGGGCCTTGGGATGAGCAGTTCTTC
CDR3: CAWSPSGGPWDEQFF

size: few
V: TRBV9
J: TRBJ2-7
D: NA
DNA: TGTGCCAGCAGCGTAGCTCCGGACTACGAGCAGTACTTC
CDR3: CASSVAPDYEQYF

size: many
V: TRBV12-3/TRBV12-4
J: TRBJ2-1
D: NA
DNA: TGTGCCAGCAGAAGGTATGAGCAGTTCTTC
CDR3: CASRRYEQFF

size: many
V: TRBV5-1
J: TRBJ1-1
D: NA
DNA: TGCGCCAGCAGCCTAAGCGGAGAAGCTTTCTTT
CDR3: CASSLSGEAFF

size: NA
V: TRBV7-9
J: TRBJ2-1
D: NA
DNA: TGTGCCAGCAGATATGGGAGGTTTTGGACTCACTCCTACAATGAGCAGTTCTTC
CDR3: CASRYGRFWTHSYNEQFF